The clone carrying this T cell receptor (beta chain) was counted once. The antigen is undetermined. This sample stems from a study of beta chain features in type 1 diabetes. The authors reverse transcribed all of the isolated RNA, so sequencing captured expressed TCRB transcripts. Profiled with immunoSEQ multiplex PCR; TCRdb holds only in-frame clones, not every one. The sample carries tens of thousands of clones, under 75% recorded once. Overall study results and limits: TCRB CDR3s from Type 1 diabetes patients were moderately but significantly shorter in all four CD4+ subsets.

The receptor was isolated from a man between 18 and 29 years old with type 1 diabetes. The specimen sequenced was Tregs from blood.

CDR3 DNA sequence: TGCGCCAGCAAACAGGGGGGGAACAATGAGCAGTTCTTC. It codes for CASKQGGNNEQFF. J is TRBJ2-1 and V is TRBV5-1; a weak D match, TRBD1 (8 bases). The V end lost 6 bases, the J end lost 5 bases, and 12 bases lay between the germline ends. This CDR3 is 13 amino acids long. CDR1 and CDR2 (germline): SGHRS, YFSETQ.